The present T cell receptor beta chain was sequenced within a study of blood T cell repertoires in COVID-19 (dated by TCRdb to about 2020). Study-wide context: Collaborator samples came from the United States, Italy and Spain and covered acute and convalescent phases of COVID-19. The samples were drawn from the first 160 participants of the ongoing ImmuneRACE study and from 1,254 subjects provided by 6 global collaborators. The material from the prospective study consisted of cDNA or gDNA derived from T cells, B-cell-depleted T cells, or PBMCs. The dataset comprised deeply sampled blood TCRbeta repertoires from subjects exposed to, actively infected with, or recovered from COVID-19. Where available, HLA class I and class II types were obtained from metadata supplied by the sample provider rather than from assay-based typing. Sample metadata almost always included a de-identified subject ID, COVID-19 status, age in years and sex. The repertoires were released in a freely available public database meant as a resource for research on the immune response to SARS-CoV-2.

TCRbeta CDR3 regions were amplified from genomic DNA using the immunoSEQ Assay, a bias-controlled multiplex PCR. The study's own analysis went as follows. The number of nucleated cells in each sample was estimated from the amplification of reference gene primers within the assay. Sequence reads were collapsed and filtered to measure the absolute abundance of every unique TCRbeta CDR3 rearrangement. For each sample, productive Simpson clonality was calculated as the square root of Simpson's diversity index over productive rearrangements. TCRdb carries this immuneACCESS record with in-frame sequences only. Its versions omit some clonotypes, under half of them owing to an unresolved V gene in the studies checked, with the rest unexplained. D and trimming come from the DNA, and the V and J calls and clone size come from that table. The sample table contains 200,000 to 300,000 clones; only one count was recorded for approximately 86% of them. Around 3.3% of the sample is in the top ten clones.

In the prospective study, participants were about 18 to 89 years old, resided in about two dozen geographic areas of the United States, and were enrolled through a virtual design. Cohort assignment in the prospective study relied on participant-reported clinical history from a screening survey and a study questionnaire. Each participant in the prospective study had whole blood, serum and a nasopharyngeal or oropharyngeal swab collected by mobile phlebotomists. Over an approximately 2-month period, participants in the prospective study had the option of providing additional blood draws and questionnaires. Before DNA extraction, prospective study blood samples were shipped either frozen or at room temperature. Note on this clone: What this receptor recognizes is not known. Base qualities are not at hand, and no much larger clone is one base apart.

Summary of the overall study and its limitations: The amount of clinical and demographic metadata varied by source and participant and was provided uncurated.

Spanning cysteine to phenylalanine, the CDR3 consists of 14 amino acids. Only CDR3 DNA is held: 42 bases, read in frame from base 1. V is shortened by 3 bases, J by 5 bases, and the region joining them spans 13 bases. CDR1 LNHDA and CDR2 SQIVND were looked up in the germline V gene (reference sequence). The sample was PBMCs or T cells enriched from blood (not recorded which). The V gene is TRBV19 and the J gene is TRBJ2-5; TRBD1 is a possible D gene, resting on 6 matching bases. This clonotype originated in a woman in her forties with acute COVID-19. The bases are TGTGCCAGTAGTATGGTGGGGGCGCGGGAGACCCAGTACTTC. It is translated as CASSMVGARETQYF.